A selection of T cell receptor beta chains follows, all from one sample in a study of CD8+CD57+ T cells in acquired aplastic anemia. TCRdb independently ran MiXCR on the reads; one entry per CDR3 protein. Among around 250,000 distinct CDR3 sequences listed, roughly three fifths were seen once. Material for sequencing was sorted CD4+, CD8+, or CD8+CD57+ T cells (not recorded which) from PBMCs. The receptors shown here come from a human donor with severe aplastic anemia or a healthy control (not recorded which). The CDR3 runs from the conserved cysteine through the conserved F or W. D genes are given only for firm matches. For some rows the clone size is stated as once, few or many, or as a class when expanded; others skip it.

J | V | D | size | DNA | CDR3
TRBJ2-2 | TRBV7-2 | - | - | TGTGCCAGCAGCTTAGGCGGGGGCGCGACAGCGTTGTTTTTT | CASSLGGGATALFF
TRBJ1-1 | TRBV11-2 | - | - | TGTGCCAGCAGCCTGACTCCGAACACTGAAGCTTTCTTT | CASSLTPNTEAFF
TRBJ2-2 | TRBV12-3/TRBV12-4 | - | many | TGTGCCAGCAGTAGGCCTACAGGGTTAAACGGGGAGCTGTTTTTT | CASSRPTGLNGELFF
TRBJ1-2 | TRBV20-1 | TRBD1 | - | TGCAGTGCTAGAGTTGATACAGGGGAAGAAGGCTACACCTTC | CSARVDTGEEGYTF
TRBJ1-3 | TRBV20-1 | TRBD1 | many | TGCAGTGCTAAGAATCCCGAACCGACAGGGAACTCTGGAAACACCATATATTTT | CSAKNPEPTGNSGNTIYF
TRBJ1-3 | TRBV9 | - | many | TGTGCCAGCAGCCCCCAGAGAAACACCATATATTTT | CASSPQRNTIYF
TRBJ2-7 | TRBV7-2 | TRBD1 | - | TGTGCCAGCAGCTCCCAGACGGGACAGGGTTCCTACGAGCAGTACTTC | CASSSQTGQGSYEQYF
TRBJ2-7 | TRBV4-1 | - | - | TGCGCCAGCAGCCAGGGGTCCATTGGGTACGAGCAGTACTTC | CASSQGSIGYEQYF
TRBJ1-1 | TRBV15 | - | - | TGTGCCACCAGCAGTATGAACACTGAAGCTTTCTTT | CATSSMNTEAFF
TRBJ1-1 | TRBV5-1 | TRBD1 | - | TGCGCCAGCAGCTTGGGTCTTGGGGATACAGGGGTGAACACTGAAGCTTTCTTT | CASSLGLGDTGVNTEAFF
TRBJ2-3 | TRBV15 | - | many | TGTGCCACCAGCAGAGAGGGATTGAGCACAGATACGCAGTATTTT | CATSREGLSTDTQYF
TRBJ2-1 | TRBV19 | - | many | TGTGCCAGTACCACAAGATTGGACCGGTCCAGGGCGTATGAGCAGTTCTTC | CASTTRLDRSRAYEQFF
TRBJ2-1 | TRBV13 | - | many | TGTGCCAGCAGCAAACTAGGGATCAATGAGCAGTTCTTC | CASSKLGINEQFF
TRBJ2-7 | TRBV2 | - | - | TGTGCCAGCAGTGCACGTTCCGGGACATTTGCATGGTACTTC | CASSARSGTFAWYF
TRBJ1-3 | TRBV7-9 | - | many | TGTGCCACTACCTCGTACAGGGATTCTATCGGAAACACCATATATTTT | CATTSYRDSIGNTIYF
TRBJ1-5 | TRBV2 | - | many | TGTGCCAGCAATGGTGGCCCGCAAGCATATCAGCCCCAGCATTTT | CASNGGPQAYQPQHF
TRBJ2-7 | TRBV5-1 | TRBD2 | few | TGCGCCAGCGCGGGGGGATACGAGCAGTACTTC | CASAGGYEQYF
TRBJ2-3 | TRBV24-1 | - | once | TGTGCCACCAGTGATGATTTCCCAGATACGCAGTATTTT | CATSDDFPDTQYF
TRBJ2-2 | TRBV2 | TRBD2 | once | TGTGCCAGCAGTGATCCTAGCGGGAGTGCCGGGGAGCTGTTTTTT | CASSDPSGSAGELFF
TRBJ2-7 | TRBV7-3 | - | - | TGTGCCAGCAGCTTAATTGGGTTCTCCTACGAGCAGTACTTC | CASSLIGFSYEQYF
TRBJ1-6 | TRBV7-9 | TRBD1 | - | TGTGCCAGCAGCTTTAGCGGGACAGGGAGTTCACCCCTCCACTTT | CASSFSGTGSSPLHF
TRBJ2-7 | TRBV20-1 | TRBD2 | few | TGCAGTGCTAGTTACCTAGCGGGAGGGCGTGAGCAGTACTTC | CSASYLAGGREQYF
TRBJ2-7 | TRBV7-4 | - | - | TGTGCCAGCAGCTTCAGGGGAACCTACGAGCAGTACTTC | CASSFRGTYEQYF
TRBJ2-3 | TRBV20-1 | - | - | TGCAGTGCTAGCCCTATACTAGGTACAGATACGCAGTATTTT | CSASPILGTDTQYF
TRBJ2-7 | TRBV12-3/TRBV12-4 | TRBD2 | - | TGTGCCAGCAGTTTGAACGGGAGGGCCTCTTGGGAGCAGTACTTC | CASSLNGRASWEQYF
TRBJ1-1 | TRBV12-3/TRBV12-4 | - | - | TGTGCCAGCAGTTTGAGCATATCCTCAACAACCCGAGGGACTGAAGCTTTCTTT | CASSLSISSTTRGTEAFF
TRBJ1-6 | TRBV7-8 | - | many | TGTGCCAGCAGCCCTTTCCAATGGGATGTGAGATCACCCCTCCACTTT | CASSPFQWDVRSPLHF
TRBJ1-6 | TRBV5-4 | - | many | TGTGCCAGCAGTCCCGGACCTAGCTCCTATAATTCACCCCTCCACTTT | CASSPGPSSYNSPLHF
TRBJ2-7 | TRBV10-3 | TRBD2 | - | TGTGCCTCGACTAGCGGGAGCTCCTACGAGCAGTACTTC | CASTSGSSYEQYF
TRBJ1-1 | TRBV9 | - | many | TGTGCCAGCAGCGTAGAAGGGCCCACTGAAGCTTTCTTT | CASSVEGPTEAFF
TRBJ2-6 | TRBV28 | - | few | TGTGCCAGCAGTTTATGGAGGGACGGACCCTCTGGGGCCAACGTCCTGACTTTC | CASSLWRDGPSGANVLTF
TRBJ2-7 | TRBV5-4 | TRBD1 | - | TGTGCCAGCAGCCAGGACAGGGAGGACGAGCAGTACTTC | CASSQDREDEQYF
TRBJ1-6 | TRBV20-1 | - | many | TGCAGTGCTAGAGATGGGGGGCGACAGGCGGATTCACCCCTCCACTTT | CSARDGGRQADSPLHF